The 5 T cell receptor beta chains presented below share a single source sample, sequenced in a study of T cell responses to AZD1222 COVID-19 vaccine. Sequencing was performed with immunoSEQ multiplex PCR; in TCRdb, only in-frame clones are kept and a portion is missing. The data contain approximately 76,000 clones, 80% to 95% of them singletons. Sequences were derived from peripheral blood, sampled on day 0 of MenACWY control vaccination. The receptors come from an adult in good health.

This sequence joins TRBV6-5 and TRBJ2-7, with a possible D match to TRBD2 (5 bases). This CDR3 has 15 residues. The V end lost 5 bases, the J end lost 0 bases, and 14 bases lay between the germline ends. CDR1 MNHEY and CDR2 SVGAGI come from the germline V gene. Written as DNA, the CDR3 is TGTGCCAGCAGTCTAAGCCGGGGAAGCTCCTACGAGCAGTACTTC. The encoded protein is CASSLSRGSSYEQYF.

This rearrangement joins TRBV30 to TRBJ1-5; weak D call: TRBD1 (6 bases). This CDR3 has 13 residues. Looked up from germline, CDR1 is GTSNPN and CDR2 is SVGIG (reference sequence). Between the trimmed V and J ends, which lost 0 bases and 8 bases, there was a span of 11 bases. CDR3 in amino acids: CAWSVLEGEPQHF. As DNA, the CDR3 is TGTGCCTGGAGTGTACTTGAGGGGGAGCCCCAGCATTTT.

The chain links TRBV5-5 to TRBJ2-1; 9 bases map to TRBD2. The CDR3 spans 15 residues. Germline assignment: CDR1 SGHKS and CDR2 YYEKEE (reference sequence). V shed 4 bases, J shed 7 bases, and the junction held 9 bases outside the gene matches. The CDR3 sequence is CASSLLAGVGNEQFF. In nucleotides, the CDR3 is TGTGCCAGCAGCCTTTTAGCGGGAGTGGGGAATGAGCAGTTCTTC.

Regarding this clone: At one boundary the junction diverges from the germline segment, which might be a read error. V and J are TRBV3-1 (or the pseudogene TRBV3-2) and TRBJ1-5; TRBD1 aligns across 12 bases. Germline V CDR1 and CDR2: LGHDT, YNNKEL (reference sequence). The CDR3 totals 15 residues. CDR3 residues: CASSLGTGGNQPQHF. As DNA, the CDR3 is TGTGCCAGCAGCCTTGGGACAGGGGGCAACCAGCCCCAGCATTTT.

V is TRBV6-5 and J is TRBJ1-1, with no clear D. Deletions cut 0 bases from V and 1 base from J, with 12 bases between. Germline-derived CDR1 and CDR2 are MNHEY and SVGAGI. This CDR3 contains 16 residues. The CDR3 here is CASSYSMPGPNTEAFF. CDR3 sequence (DNA): TGTGCCAGCAGTTACTCTATGCCTGGCCCGAACACTGAAGCTTTCTTT.